The rows below give T cell receptor beta chains drawn from one sample of a study of cytotoxic CD8 clonotypes in ibrutinib-treated CLL. TCRdb keeps only in-frame clones here, not all; method: immunoSEQ multiplex PCR. The table lists approximately 150,000 clones, approximately 91% of them singletons. Material: PBMCs, obtained at disease progression, from a patient treated with ibrutinib. The receptors here all came from a human donor with chronic lymphocytic leukemia. Both conserved end residues are part of each CDR3. A D gene is named only where the DNA matches it firmly. Only some rows state a clone size, as once, few, many or a class for expanded clones.

>NA|15|TRBV27|TRBJ2-7|NA
TGTGCCAGCAGTACCAACCGGGACACCTCCTACGAGCAGTACTTC
CASSTNRDTSYEQYF
>TRBD2|20|TRBV18|TRBJ2-2|NA
TGTGCCAGCTCACCGGTCCGTCAGACTAGCGGGACCCGGAACACCGGGGAGCTGTTTTTT
CASSPVRQTSGTRNTGELFF
>NA|10|TRBV6-1|TRBJ1-1|NA
TGTGCAATCAAGGGGCTTGAAGCTTTCTTT
CAIKGLEAFF
>NA|14|TRBV6-5|TRBJ2-1|NA
TGTGCCAGCAGTAACGGGCCAGACTACAATGAGCAGTTCTTC
CASSNGPDYNEQFF
>NA|12|TRBV11-3|TRBJ1-1|NA
TGTGCCAGCAGCTTAGGTTCTGGGGAAGCTTTCTTT
CASSLGSGEAFF
>TRBD1|15|TRBV5-1|TRBJ2-3|NA
TGCGCCAGCAGCTCCGGACAGGGGTGGACAGATACGCAGTATTTT
CASSSGQGWTDTQYF
>NA|14|TRBV4-2|TRBJ2-7|NA
TGTGCCAGCAGCACACTAGCCACTTTCTACGAGCAGTACTTC
CASSTLATFYEQYF
>NA|16|TRBV28|TRBJ1-5|few
TGTGCCAGCACTCTCCGGTGGAGGGACGTCGGTCAGCCCCAGCATTTT
CASTLRWRDVGQPQHF
>TRBD1|15|TRBV6-5|TRBJ1-1|NA
TGTGCCAGCAGTACCGGGACAGGGACTAACACTGAAGCTTTCTTT
CASSTGTGTNTEAFF
>NA|16|TRBV4-3|TRBJ1-2|NA
TGCGCCAGCAGCCAAGGTATATCAGGGGAAGGCTATGGCTACACCTTC
CASSQGISGEGYGYTF
>NA|14|TRBV29-1|TRBJ1-2|NA
TGCAGCGTTGAAGCAGGGGACCTAATCTATGGCTACACCTTC
CSVEAGDLIYGYTF
>TRBD2|18|TRBV29-1|TRBJ2-3|NA
TGCAGCGTTGAACTCGGACTAGCGGAACTTACAAGCACAGATACGCAGTATTTT
CSVELGLAELTSTDTQYF